A selection of T cell receptor beta chains follows, all from one sample in a study of blood T cells in healthy people across ages. From the 5' RACE reads, TCRdb called clonotypes with MiXCR, one entry per CDR3 protein. The sample has a few hundred thousand distinct CDR3 sequences; roughly a quarter are singletons. The data also belong to a second study, concerning T cells of mothers and their children.

Material for sequencing was blood. Source of these receptors: a boy aged 2 to 10 in good health. The CDR3 runs from the conserved cysteine through the conserved F or W. The D gene is left open where the match is weak. Some rows mark clone size as missing; the rest say once, few, many or name a class of expanded clone.

d_call j_call clone_size v_call cdr3_aa cdr3_nt
. TRBJ2-3 few TRBV20-1 CSAPVGLDTQYF TGCAGTGCTCCGGTGGGGTTAGATACGCAGTATTTT
TRBD2 TRBJ2-5 few TRBV6-1 CASTGLAGTQETQYF TGTGCCAGCACCGGACTAGCGGGGACCCAAGAGACCCAGTACTTC
TRBD1 TRBJ2-5 few TRBV3-1 CASSQGDSQETQYF TGTGCCAGCAGCCAGGGGGACAGTCAAGAGACCCAGTACTTC
. TRBJ1-2 . TRBV7-9 CASSLVGQADGYTF TGTGCCAGCAGCTTAGTCGGTCAGGCTGATGGCTACACCTTC
TRBD1 TRBJ2-7 . TRBV19 CASSMGQGYEQYF TGTGCCAGTAGTATGGGACAGGGGTACGAGCAGTACTTC
TRBD2 TRBJ2-7 . TRBV6-5 CASSYPGLPGTSGSELDEQYF TGTGCCAGCAGTTACCCGGGACTCCCTGGGACTAGCGGGAGTGAGCTGGACGAGCAGTACTTC
TRBD1 TRBJ2-5 few TRBV6-6 CASSQQGDQETQYF TGTGCCAGCAGCCAACAGGGGGACCAAGAGACCCAGTACTTC
TRBD1 TRBJ1-4 once TRBV29-1 CSPGRDRGMWTNEKLFF TGCAGCCCAGGAAGGGACAGGGGTATGTGGACTAATGAAAAACTGTTTTTT
TRBD1 TRBJ2-2 . TRBV29-1 CSGQGTGELFF TGCAGCGGACAGGGCACCGGGGAGCTGTTTTTT
. TRBJ2-7 . TRBV2 CASSEWAGRAYEQYF TGTGCCAGCAGTGAATGGGCGGGGCGCGCTTACGAGCAGTACTTC
TRBD1 TRBJ1-4 . TRBV10-3 CAISESSLGQGASGEKLFF TGTGCCATCAGTGAGTCCTCCCTGGGACAGGGGGCTTCTGGTGAAAAACTGTTTTTT
. TRBJ2-1 . TRBV12-3/TRBV12-4 CASSYLTGGEQFF TGTGCCAGCAGTTACCTCACCGGCGGAGAGCAGTTCTTC
. TRBJ2-6 . TRBV29-1 CSVVGGSGANVLTF TGCAGCGTTGTGGGGGGTTCGGGGGCCAACGTCCTGACTTTC
. TRBJ2-4 many TRBV29-1 CSAGDNKNIQYF TGCAGCGCTGGGGACAACAAAAACATTCAGTACTTC
TRBD2 TRBJ2-1 few TRBV3-1 CASSSTTSGGDEQFF TGTGCCAGCAGCTCCACCACTAGCGGGGGTGATGAGCAGTTCTTC
TRBD1 TRBJ2-5 . TRBV7-9 CASNRGDGETQYF TGTGCCAGCAACAGGGGAGATGGGGAGACCCAGTACTTC
TRBD2 TRBJ2-7 . TRBV20-1 CSGLAGGNSYEQYF TGCAGCGGGCTAGCGGGGGGTAACTCCTACGAGCAGTACTTC
. TRBJ2-1 . TRBV27 CASSPLTGTANEQFF TGTGCCAGCAGCCCGCTTACAGGGACGGCAAATGAGCAGTTCTTC
. TRBJ2-1 many TRBV9 CASTVDPAEGSNEQFF TGTGCCAGCACCGTAGATCCAGCAGAAGGTAGCAATGAGCAGTTCTTC
TRBD2 TRBJ2-1 few TRBV24-1 CATSDNSGRGHNEQFF TGTGCCACCAGTGATAATAGCGGGAGGGGACACAATGAGCAGTTCTTC
. TRBJ2-5 . TRBV6-6 CASRASGLTRETQYF TGTGCCAGCAGGGCTTCGGGCCTCACAAGAGAGACCCAGTACTTC
. TRBJ2-5 . TRBV15 CATSRDYQQAIQETQYF TGTGCCACCAGCAGAGATTATCAGCAGGCTATACAAGAGACCCAGTACTTC
. TRBJ2-7 few TRBV6-5 CASGGWSSTADEQYF TGTGCCAGCGGGGGCTGGTCCTCGACCGCGGACGAGCAGTACTTC
. TRBJ1-1 . TRBV12-3/TRBV12-4 CASSFPGGLPEAFF TGTGCCAGCAGTTTTCCGGGGGGCTTACCTGAAGCTTTCTTT
. TRBJ2-2 few TRBV25-1 CASSDAQKNTGELFF TGTGCCAGCAGTGATGCACAGAAGAACACCGGGGAGCTGTTTTTT
TRBD2 TRBJ2-1 . TRBV20-1 CSARFGGLAGADNEQFF TGCAGTGCTAGATTTGGGGGACTAGCGGGGGCCGACAATGAGCAGTTCTTC
TRBD1 TRBJ1-3 few TRBV29-1 CSVDGGGPGNTIYF TGCAGCGTTGACGGAGGGGGCCCTGGAAACACCATATATTTT
TRBD2 TRBJ2-1 . TRBV20-1 CSAIATGTSGRGEQFF TGCAGTGCGATCGCGACCGGGACTAGCGGGAGGGGTGAGCAGTTCTTC
TRBD2 TRBJ2-5 few TRBV3-1 CASSREGLAGVKTQYF TGTGCCAGCAGCCGTGAGGGACTAGCGGGAGTAAAGACCCAGTACTTC
. TRBJ2-1 . TRBV15 CATSRQGYDNEQFF TGTGCCACCAGCAGACAGGGATATGATAATGAGCAGTTCTTC
. TRBJ2-7 few TRBV15 CATSSERQENYEQYF TGTGCCACCAGCAGTGAACGACAGGAAAACTACGAGCAGTACTTC
. TRBJ2-2 . TRBV4-1 CASSQDFGGRYTGELFF TGCGCCAGCAGCCAAGATTTCGGGGGGCGGTACACCGGGGAGCTGTTTTTT
. TRBJ2-1 few TRBV6-1 CASGRTGPYNEQFF TGTGCCAGCGGGAGAACAGGGCCCTACAATGAGCAGTTCTTC
TRBD1 TRBJ1-2 few TRBV29-1 CSDEGDRENGYTF TGCAGCGATGAAGGTGACAGGGAAAATGGCTACACCTTC
. TRBJ2-3 . TRBV29-1 CSVEDSGGTDTQYF TGCAGCGTTGAGGATTCCGGCGGCACAGATACGCAGTATTTT
TRBD2 TRBJ2-3 few TRBV7-2 CASSLRSGAGGRADTQYF TGTGCCAGCAGCTTAAGGTCAGGGGCGGGGGGCCGTGCAGATACGCAGTATTTT
. TRBJ2-5 many TRBV12-3/TRBV12-4 CASRPKRGGGDYQETQYF TGTGCCAGCAGACCCAAAAGGGGAGGGGGCGACTACCAAGAGACCCAGTACTTC
. TRBJ1-1 . TRBV28 CASSLWENTEAFF TGTGCCAGCAGTCTCTGGGAAAACACTGAAGCTTTCTTT
. TRBJ2-5 . TRBV10-3 CATRYQETQYF TGTGCCACGCGCTACCAAGAGACCCAGTACTTC
TRBD1 TRBJ2-3 . TRBV5-4 CASSSYHRGSTDTQYF TGTGCCAGCAGCTCTTACCACAGGGGGAGCACAGATACGCAGTATTTT
TRBD2 TRBJ2-5 few TRBV6-1 CASSEEFSSGKRQETQYF TGTGCCAGCAGTGAAGAATTCTCTAGCGGCAAACGTCAAGAGACCCAGTACTTC
. TRBJ1-1 few TRBV19 CASSFGRMNTEAFF TGTGCCAGTAGTTTTGGGAGAATGAACACTGAAGCTTTCTTT
. TRBJ1-6 few TRBV5-1 CASSLKLYSYNSPLHF TGCGCCAGCAGCTTGAAGTTATACTCCTATAATTCACCCCTCCACTTT
. TRBJ1-2 . TRBV7-9 CASSPSAEIIRGYTF TGTGCCAGCAGCCCCTCGGCGGAAATTATTAGGGGCTACACCTTC
TRBD2 TRBJ2-7 . TRBV6-2/TRBV6-3 CASSPGGRTYEQYF TGTGCCAGCAGTCCGGGGGGGCGGACCTACGAGCAGTACTTC
. TRBJ2-5 . TRBV27 CASSLTENRGGGETQYF TGTGCCAGCAGTCTCACCGAGAACAGGGGCGGAGGGGAGACCCAGTACTTC
. TRBJ2-5 few TRBV9 CASSVSDRGETQYF TGTGCCAGCAGCGTATCCGACAGAGGGGAGACCCAGTACTTC
. TRBJ2-5 . TRBV24-1 CATSPGGETQYF TGTGCCACCAGTCCTGGAGGGGAGACCCAGTACTTC
. TRBJ1-4 . TRBV29-1 CSVVMTEKLFF TGCAGCGTTGTGATGACCGAAAAACTGTTTTTT
. TRBJ2-5 many TRBV12-3/TRBV12-4 CASSAGEETQYF TGTGCCAGTTCTGCCGGGGAAGAGACCCAGTACTTC
. TRBJ2-6 . TRBV20-1 CSARGILDSGANVLTF TGCAGTGCTAGAGGGATTCTGGACTCTGGGGCCAACGTCCTGACTTTC
. TRBJ1-5 . TRBV2 CASTMFSNQPQHF TGTGCCAGCACGATGTTTAGCAATCAGCCCCAGCATTTT
. TRBJ2-4 few TRBV6-6 CASRNPGVPNIQYF TGTGCCAGCCGAAACCCAGGGGTTCCAAACATTCAGTACTTC
. TRBJ1-2 few TRBV6-5 CASYRTPNYGYTF TGTGCCAGCTATAGGACCCCTAACTATGGCTACACCTTC